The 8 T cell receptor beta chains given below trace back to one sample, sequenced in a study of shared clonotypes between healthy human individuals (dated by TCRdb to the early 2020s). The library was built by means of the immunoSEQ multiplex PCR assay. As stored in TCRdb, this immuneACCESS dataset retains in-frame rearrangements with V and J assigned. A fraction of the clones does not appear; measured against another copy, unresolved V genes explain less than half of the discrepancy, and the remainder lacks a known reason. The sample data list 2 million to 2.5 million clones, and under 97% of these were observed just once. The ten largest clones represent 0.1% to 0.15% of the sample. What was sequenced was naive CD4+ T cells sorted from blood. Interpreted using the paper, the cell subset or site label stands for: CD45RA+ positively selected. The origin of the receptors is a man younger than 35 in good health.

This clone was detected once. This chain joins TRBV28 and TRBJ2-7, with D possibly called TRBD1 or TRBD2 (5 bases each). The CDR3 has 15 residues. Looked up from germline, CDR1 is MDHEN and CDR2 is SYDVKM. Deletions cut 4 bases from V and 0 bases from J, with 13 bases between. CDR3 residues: CASSSFGASSYEQYF. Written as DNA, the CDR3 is TGTGCCAGCAGTTCTTTCGGGGCTAGCTCCTACGAGCAGTACTTC.

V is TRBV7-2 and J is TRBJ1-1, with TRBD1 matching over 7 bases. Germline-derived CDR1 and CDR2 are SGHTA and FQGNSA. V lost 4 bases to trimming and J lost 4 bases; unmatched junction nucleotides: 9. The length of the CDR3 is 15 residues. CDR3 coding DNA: TGTGCCAGCAGCTCACGGGACAGTAAGATCACTGAAGCTTTCTTT. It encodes CASSSRDSKITEAFF.

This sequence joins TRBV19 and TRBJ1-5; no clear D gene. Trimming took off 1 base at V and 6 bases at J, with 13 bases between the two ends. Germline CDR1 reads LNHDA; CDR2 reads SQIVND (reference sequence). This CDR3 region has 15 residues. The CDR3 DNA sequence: TGTGCCAGTAGTATAGTTAACAGTCCTAGTCAGCCCCAGCATTTT. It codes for CASSIVNSPSQPQHF.

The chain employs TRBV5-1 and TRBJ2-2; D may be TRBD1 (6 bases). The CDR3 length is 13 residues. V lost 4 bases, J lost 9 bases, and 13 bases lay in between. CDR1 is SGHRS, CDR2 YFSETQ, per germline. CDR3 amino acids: CASSTQTGRELFF. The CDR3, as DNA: TGCGCCAGCAGCACCCAAACAGGGAGGGAGCTGTTTTTT.

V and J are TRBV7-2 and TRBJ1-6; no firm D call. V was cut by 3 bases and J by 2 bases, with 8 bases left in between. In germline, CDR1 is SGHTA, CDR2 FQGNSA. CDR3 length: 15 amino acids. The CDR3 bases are TGTGCCAGCAGCTTCTCGCCGGCCTATAATTCACCCCTCCACTTT. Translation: CASSFSPAYNSPLHF.

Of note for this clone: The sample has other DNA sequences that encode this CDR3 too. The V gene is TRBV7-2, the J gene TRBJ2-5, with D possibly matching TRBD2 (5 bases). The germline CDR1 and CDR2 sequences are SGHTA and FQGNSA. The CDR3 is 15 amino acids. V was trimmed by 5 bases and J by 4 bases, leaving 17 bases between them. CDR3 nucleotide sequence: TGTGCCAGCAGCCCGAGGGTAGGAGGACGAGAGACCCAGTACTTC. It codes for CASSPRVGGRETQYF.

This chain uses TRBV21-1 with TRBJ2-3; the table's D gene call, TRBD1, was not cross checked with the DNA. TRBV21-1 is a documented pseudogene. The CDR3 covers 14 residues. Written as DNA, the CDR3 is TGTGCCAGCAGCAATAACAGGGTCACAGATACGCAGTATTTT. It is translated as CASSNNRVTDTQYF.

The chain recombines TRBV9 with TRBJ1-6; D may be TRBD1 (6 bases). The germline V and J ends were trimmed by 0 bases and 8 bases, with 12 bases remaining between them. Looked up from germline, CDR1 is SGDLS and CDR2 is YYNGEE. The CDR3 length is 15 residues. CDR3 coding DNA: TGTGCCAGCAGCGTAGGGGACACGCGGGATTCACCCCTCCACTTT. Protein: CASSVGDTRDSPLHF. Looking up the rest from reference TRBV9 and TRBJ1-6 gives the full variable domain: DSGVTQTPKHLITATGQRVTLRCSPRSGDLSVYWYQQSLDQGLQFLIQYYNGEERAKGNILERFSAQQFPDLHSELNLSSLELGDSALYFCASSVGDTRDSPLHFGNGTRLTVT.